These 12 T cell receptor beta chains share one sample of origin, sequenced in a study of blood T cells in healthy people across ages. Primers used in a second PCR of about 6 to 11 cycles were a sample-barcoded 5' primer and a J-beta primer mix. TCRdb analysed the 5' RACE reads with MiXCR anew, one entry per CDR3 protein. The profile shows 800,000 to 950,000 distinct CDR3 sequences, under 40% of them singletons. The sequencing input was blood. The source of these receptors is a man younger than 35 in good health.

This clonotype was seen a few times. The chain employs TRBV27 and TRBJ2-7; the D gene is possibly TRBD1 (6 bases). This CDR3 has 14 amino acids. V was shortened by 5 bases and J by 7 bases, with 18 bases between the two germline ends. Germline CDR1 and CDR2: MNHEY and SMNVEV (reference sequence). The CDR3 DNA sequence: TGTGCCAGCAGTCCCACAGGGATCACGGGAGAGCAGTACTTC. Encoded protein: CASSPTGITGEQYF.

The rearrangement joins TRBV7-3 to TRBJ1-2, with a possible D match to TRBD1 (5 bases). CDR1 SGHTA and CDR2 FQGTGA come from the germline V gene. V shed 5 bases and J shed 0 bases, with 13 bases lying between them. The CDR3 length is 15 residues. The CDR3 DNA reads as TGTGCCAGCAGCGAAGGGACCGGAGCTAACTATGGCTACACCTTC. This translates into CASSEGTGANYGYTF.

This clonotype appeared once. The chain links TRBV2 to TRBJ2-5; D ambiguous. TRBJ2-7 matches the DNA end more closely, so the J call is doubtful. The germline V gene has CDR1 SNHLY and CDR2 FYNNEI. The CDR3 loop spans 12 amino acids. CDR3 amino acids: CASQDRRYEQYF. The CDR3 DNA reads as TGTGCCAGCCAGGATCGCCGCTACGAGCAGTACTTC.

This clonotype was detected a few times. This rearrangement joins TRBV5-6 to TRBJ2-7; TRBD1 aligns across 7 bases. V trimming: 7 bases; J trimming: 2 bases; junction bases outside the gene matches: 6. CDR1 SGHDT and CDR2 YYEEEE come from the germline V gene. This CDR3 region has 13 residues. CDR3 loop: CASLPQGAYEQYF. Here the CDR3 DNA reads TGTGCCAGCCTCCCCCAGGGGGCCTACGAGCAGTACTTC.

In its sample, this clonotype was seen a few times. The V gene is TRBV3-1, the J gene TRBJ2-1; D might be TRBD1 (6 bases). CDR3 length: 17 residues. Deletions cut 6 bases from V and 2 bases from J, with 20 bases between. Germline V lookup: CDR1 LGHDT, CDR2 YNNKEL (reference sequence). The CDR3 region is CASSLKVGAIAYNEQFF. CDR3 DNA sequence: TGTGCCAGCAGTCTAAAAGTGGGGGCCATCGCCTACAATGAGCAGTTCTTC.

The V gene is TRBV6-5, the J gene TRBJ1-5; D not resolved. Germline CDR1 and CDR2: MNHEY and SVGAGI. V lost 5 bases, J lost 10 bases, and 15 bases lay in between. The CDR3 is 13 residues long. The CDR3 nucleotides read TGTGCCAGCAGTCCAGGACGGATCGCTCCCCAGCATTTT. Its protein is CASSPGRIAPQHF.

This clonotype was detected a few times. CDR3 region: CAIPFRDRPMASQHF. The CDR3 nucleotides read TGTGCCATCCCCTTCCGGGACAGACCGATGGCGTCCCAGCATTTT. The chain links TRBV10-3 to TRBJ1-5; 7 bases map to TRBD1. The J segment lost 11 bases and the V segment lost 8 bases, leaving 18 bases of the junction unmatched. The germline gives CDR1 ENHRY, CDR2 SYGVKD. The CDR3 totals 15 residues.

To note about this clonotype: One end of the junction is discordant with germline, which a read error may explain. The chain couples TRBV29-1 to TRBJ1-1; D may be TRBD1 (5 bases). CDR1 and CDR2 (germline): SQVTM, ANQGSEA. CDR3 length: 13 residues. The CDR3 region has the DNA TGCAGCGTTGAAGTGGGGCAGCACACTGAAGATTTCTTT. Translating gives CSVEVGQHTEDFF.

The chain links TRBV12-3 or TRBV12-4 to TRBJ2-3; 11 bases fit TRBD2. V lost 8 bases to trimming and J lost 3 bases; unmatched junction nucleotides: 7. This CDR3 contains 15 residues. The CDR3 region is CASSWASGGTDTQYF. DNA of the CDR3: TGTGCCAGCTCCTGGGCTAGCGGGGGGACAGATACGCAGTATTTT.

In regard to this clonotype: A much larger clone differs by one base, so this may be a read error. The chain has TRBV10-3 and TRBJ1-1; D not resolved. The CDR3 extends over 11 amino acids. CDR1 is ENHRY and CDR2 is SYGVKD in the germline V gene. Trimming left V 4 bases short and J 7 bases short, with 7 bases between. The CDR3 spells CAISGGIEAFF. CDR3 sequence (DNA): TGTGCCATCAGTGGAGGCATTGAAGCTTTCTTT.

With regard to this clonotype: This may be a read error: a much more frequent sequence differs by one nucleotide. The chain is built from TRBV12-3 or TRBV12-4 and TRBJ2-7, with TRBD2 identical over 10 bases. The CDR3 sequence is 15 residues long. V lost 0 bases to trimming and J lost 7 bases; unmatched junction nucleotides: 6. The CDR3 DNA sequence: TGTGCCAGCAGTTTAGCAACTAGCGGGGCTGATGAGCAGTACTTC. Encoded protein: CASSLATSGADEQYF.

The rearrangement joins TRBV9 to TRBJ2-3; D unclear. The V gene lost 1 base and the J gene lost 1 base, with 13 bases spanning the gap. This CDR3 is built from 16 residues. Per the germline V gene, CDR1 is SGDLS and CDR2 is YYNGEE. This CDR3 reads CASSVSVLRGTDTQYF. The DNA of the CDR3 is TGTGCCAGCAGCGTAAGTGTCCTTCGGGGCACAGATACGCAGTATTTT.